The 25 T cell receptor beta chains in this list originate from one sample, sequenced in a study of long-term antiretroviral therapy in people with HIV (dated by TCRdb to between 2020 and 2023). The immunoSEQ hsTCRB v3.0 assay was used at survey level resolution for TRB variable region sequencing. Imported from immuneACCESS, the table was reduced by TCRdb to in-frame sequences with V and J called. These copies leave out some clones; in studies compared against another copy, an unresolved V gene accounts for under half, and the cause of the remainder is not known. In this sample the table shows over 35,000 clones, approximately 94% of which occur a single time. The leading ten clones occupy approximately 2.2% of the sample. Sequenced material: unsorted PBMCs, taken about 9 years after starting antiretroviral therapy. The receptors come from a man aged 25-45 years with HIV.

The chain couples TRBV28 to TRBJ2-1; 7 bases are shared with TRBD2. This CDR3 comprises 15 residues. Looked up from germline, CDR1 is MDHEN and CDR2 is SYDVKM. V lost 5 bases to trimming and J lost 0 bases; unmatched junction nucleotides: 4. The CDR3 is CASSGGVSSYNEQFF. The CDR3 region has the DNA TGTGCCAGCAGTGGGGGGGTCAGCTCCTACAATGAGCAGTTCTTC.

This chain uses TRBV5-4 with TRBJ1-1; unclear D gene. The V gene lost 0 bases and the J gene lost 4 bases, with 16 bases spanning the gap. This CDR3 is 16 amino acids long. Germline assignment: CDR1 SGHNT and CDR2 YYREEE (reference sequence). The CDR3 sequence is CASSLDSLIRVTEAFF. CDR3 nucleotide sequence: TGTGCCAGCAGCTTGGATTCTTTAATACGTGTCACTGAAGCTTTCTTT.

The chain combines TRBV6-4 with TRBJ1-5; no reliable D call. Germline V CDR1 and CDR2: MRHNA, SNTAGT. The CDR3 covers 14 residues. V was trimmed by 3 bases and J by 2 bases, leaving 8 bases between them. CDR3 sequence: CASSEEGGNQPQHF. CDR3 DNA sequence: TGTGCCAGCAGTGAAGAGGGAGGCAATCAGCCCCAGCATTTT.

The genes are TRBV19 and TRBJ1-1; no definite D call. Trimming removed 3 bases from V and 7 bases from J, with 9 bases in between. The V gene's germline CDR1 is LNHDA and CDR2 SQIVND (reference sequence). The CDR3 extends over 12 amino acids. CDR3: CASSISLSEAFF. In DNA form, the CDR3 reads TGTGCCAGTAGTATCTCTTTGAGTGAAGCTTTCTTT. Complete variable domain (other parts from reference TRBV19 and TRBJ1-1): DGGITQSPKYLFRKEGQNVTLSCEQNLNHDAMYWYRQDPGQGLRLIYYSQIVNDFQKGDIAEGYSVSREKKESFPLTVTSAQKNPTAFYLCASSISLSEAFFGQGTRLTVV.

The chain has TRBV11-3 and TRBJ2-1; D gene unclear. The CDR3 has 15 amino acids. The V end lost 1 base, the J end lost 6 bases, and 13 bases lay between the germline ends. From germline, CDR1 is SGHNT and CDR2 YENEEA. The CDR3 here is CASSLGVVQSNEQFF. The CDR3, as DNA: TGTGCCAGCAGCTTAGGCGTAGTACAGTCCAATGAGCAGTTCTTC.

The V gene is TRBV30, the J gene TRBJ2-7; a weak D match, TRBD1 (6 bases). CDR1 is GTSNPN and CDR2 is SVGIG in the germline V gene (reference sequence). V gave up 2 bases and J gave up 5 bases, with 10 bases separating them. CDR3 length: 12 amino acids. The CDR3 DNA follows: TGTGCCTGGAGTTTACAGGGACACGAGCAGTACTTC. Protein product: CAWSLQGHEQYF.

This sequence joins TRBV2 and TRBJ1-6; TRBD1 agrees at 9 bases. The V and J ends lost 6 bases and 9 bases, in that order; junction bases with no gene match: 6. The germline V gene has CDR1 SNHLY and CDR2 FYNNEI. The CDR3 has 14 residues. The CDR3 nucleotides are TGTGCCAGCAGCGAGGACAGGGGCGGTTCACCCCTCCACTTT. Its translation: CASSEDRGGSPLHF.

The chain couples TRBV5-1 to TRBJ2-7; 8 bases match TRBD1. The CDR3 is 15 amino acids. Germline CDR1 is SGHRS and CDR2 is YFSETQ. The V segment lost 4 bases and the J segment 6 bases; nucleotides outside the gene matches: 12. CDR3 DNA sequence: TGCGCCAGCAGCCCCGGGATGGACAGGGCCGCCGAGCAGTACTTC. This sequence encodes CASSPGMDRAAEQYF.

The chain carries TRBV5-1 and TRBJ2-1, with D perhaps matching TRBD1 (7 bases). Germline V CDR1 and CDR2: SGHRS, YFSETQ. This CDR3 is built from 15 residues. The V end was cut by 6 bases, the J end by 6 bases, with 19 bases between. The CDR3 DNA follows: TGCGCCAGCATGATCCGCCAGGGGGGAGGCAATGAGCAGTTCTTC. Translating it yields CASMIRQGGGNEQFF.

The V and J genes are TRBV7-2 and TRBJ2-1, with D possibly being TRBD1 or TRBD2 (5 bases each). V lost 5 bases and J 0 bases, leaving 11 bases between the germline ends. The CDR3 is made up of 15 amino acids. CDR1 and CDR2 (germline): SGHTA, FQGNSA. This CDR3 is CASSLTGASYNEQFF. DNA for the CDR3: TGTGCCAGCAGCCTGACCGGGGCCTCCTACAATGAGCAGTTCTTC.

This chain links TRBV30 with TRBJ1-3; D may be TRBD1 (5 bases). This CDR3 is 12 amino acids long. V lost 2 bases and J lost 6, with 8 bases in between. Looked up from germline, CDR1 is GTSNPN and CDR2 is SVGIG (reference sequence). CDR3 sequence reads: CAWSWGENTIYF. The CDR3 nucleotides are TGTGCCTGGAGTTGGGGGGAAAACACCATATATTTT.

This rearrangement joins TRBV9 to TRBJ2-5; weak D call: TRBD1 (7 bases). CDR3 length: 15 residues. Trimming pared 1 base from V and 5 bases from J, leaving 15 bases between. Germline loops: CDR1 SGDLS, CDR2 YYNGEE. CDR3 protein: CASSVRQGGLETQYF. CDR3 bases: TGTGCCAGCAGCGTACGACAGGGAGGTTTGGAGACCCAGTACTTC.

J is TRBJ2-3 and V is TRBV19; D not certain. The CDR3 length is 16 residues. Germline-derived CDR1 and CDR2 are LNHDA and SQIVND (reference sequence). The V gene lost 6 bases and the J gene lost 2 bases, with 18 bases spanning the gap. In DNA, the CDR3 is TGTGCCAGTAGCCCCCCAAGGGAAGGGAACACAGATACGCAGTATTTT. It specifies CASSPPREGNTDTQYF.

The chain has TRBV28 and TRBJ1-5; the match to TRBD1 covers 10 bases. The junction had 6 bases not matched to a gene; V was cut back by 5 bases and J by 8 bases. Germline-derived CDR1 and CDR2 are MDHEN and SYDVKM. The CDR3 spans 14 residues. CDR3 sequence (DNA): TGTGCCAGCAGTCCACGGGACAGGGGCGAGCCCCAGCATTTT. Its translation is CASSPRDRGEPQHF.

The chain combines TRBV5-1 with TRBJ1-2; a weak D match, TRBD1 (5 bases). CDR1 is SGHRS, CDR2 YFSETQ, per germline. V shed 4 bases and J shed 4 bases, with 20 bases lying between them. This CDR3 region has 16 residues. The DNA of the CDR3 is TGCGCCAGCAGCCCGGAACCGGGGCAGCCGAGCTATGGCTACACCTTC. Its protein product is CASSPEPGQPSYGYTF.

The rearrangement links TRBV7-9 to TRBJ2-2, with a possible D match to TRBD1 (5 bases). CDR1 is SEHNR, CDR2 FQNEAQ, per germline (reference sequence). V was pared by 5 bases and J by 7 bases, with 11 bases between. There are 13 residues in the CDR3. The CDR3 reads CASSHLGDGELFF. As DNA, the CDR3 is TGTGCCAGCAGCCATCTAGGGGACGGGGAGCTGTTTTTT.

The J gene is TRBJ1-1, the V gene TRBV28; 8 nucleotides match TRBD1. This CDR3 has 13 residues. Unmatched junction bases numbered 5, after V lost 9 bases and J lost 2 bases. The V gene's germline CDR1 is MDHEN and CDR2 SYDVKM. CDR3 region: CASRTGLNTEAFF. In DNA form, the CDR3 reads TGTGCCAGTAGGACAGGGTTAAACACTGAAGCTTTCTTT.

This chain connects TRBV4-1 to TRBJ1-1; TRBD1 is a possible D gene (5 bases). This CDR3 has 15 amino acids. V was pared by 1 base and J by 1 base, with 10 bases between. Per germline, CDR1 MGHRA and CDR2 YSYEKL. The CDR3 DNA sequence: TGCGCCAGCAGCCAAGGGGGACGGCAGAACACTGAAGCTTTCTTT. As protein: CASSQGGRQNTEAFF.

The chain recombines TRBV15 with TRBJ2-3; TRBD1 agrees at 7 bases. This CDR3 contains 16 residues. From germline, CDR1 is LNHNV and CDR2 YYDKDF (reference sequence). The ends lost 1 base at V and 1 base at J; junction bases unmatched: 5. Written as DNA, the CDR3 is TGTGCCACCAGCAGAGGTGGGGACAGCCGCACAGATACGCAGTATTTT. Translation gives CATSRGGDSRTDTQYF.

The chain couples TRBV12-5 to TRBJ2-3, with 9 nucleotides matching TRBD2. This CDR3 is built from 15 residues. The germline gives CDR1 LGHNT, CDR2 FRNRAP. V was pared by 2 bases and J by 4 bases, with 4 bases of the junction left unmatched. CDR3 in DNA: TGTGCTAGTGGTTTGTGGGCGGGGGGGCCAGATACGCAGTATTTT. As protein: CASGLWAGGPDTQYF.

The genes are TRBV9 and TRBJ2-1, with TRBD2 identical over 8 bases. J gave up 7 bases and V 6 bases, and 3 bases lay outside the gene matches. The CDR3 extends over 12 amino acids. Germline CDR1 is SGDLS and CDR2 is YYNGEE. The DNA of the CDR3 is TGTGCCAGCACGGGAGGGCGAAATGAGCAGTTCTTC. Its translation is CASTGGRNEQFF.

The CDR3 nucleotides read TGTGCCAGCAGCTTAGCTACAGCCCAAGAGACCCAGTACTTC. It translates to CASSLATAQETQYF. This chain links TRBV7-6 with TRBJ2-5, with D unresolved. V lost 0 bases and J 1 base, leaving 6 bases between the germline ends. Germline V gene lookup returns CDR1 SGHVS and CDR2 FNYEAQ. The length of the CDR3 is 14 residues.

The rearrangement links TRBV14 to TRBJ2-3; 8 bases map to TRBD1. Trimming took 2 bases from V and 1 from J; bases not matched to a gene: 2. The germline gives CDR1 SGHDN, CDR2 FVKESK. This CDR3 is 15 amino acids long. CDR3 DNA sequence: TGTGCCAGCAGCCAAAACAGGGGGGGCACAGATACGCAGTATTTT. Its protein is CASSQNRGGTDTQYF.

This clone was seen once. The rearrangement links TRBV7-9 to TRBJ2-3; TRBD1 agrees at 7 bases. The CDR3 totals 13 residues. V lost 8 bases to trimming and J lost 2 bases; unmatched junction nucleotides: 4. Germline CDR1 is SEHNR and CDR2 is FQNEAQ (reference sequence). CDR3 sequence reads: CASEKGATDTQYF. Here the CDR3 DNA reads TGTGCCAGCGAGAAGGGGGCCACAGATACGCAGTATTTT.

The CDR3 spells CASSLFSRGDYGYTF. CDR3 bases: TGTGCCAGCAGCTTATTCTCGCGGGGGGACTATGGCTACACCTTC. V gene TRBV7-9 combines with J gene TRBJ1-2; a possible D gene is TRBD1 (5 bases). Trimming cost V 2 bases and J 3 bases, with 13 bases left between them. The V gene's germline CDR1 is SEHNR and CDR2 FQNEAQ (reference sequence). The CDR3 has 15 residues.